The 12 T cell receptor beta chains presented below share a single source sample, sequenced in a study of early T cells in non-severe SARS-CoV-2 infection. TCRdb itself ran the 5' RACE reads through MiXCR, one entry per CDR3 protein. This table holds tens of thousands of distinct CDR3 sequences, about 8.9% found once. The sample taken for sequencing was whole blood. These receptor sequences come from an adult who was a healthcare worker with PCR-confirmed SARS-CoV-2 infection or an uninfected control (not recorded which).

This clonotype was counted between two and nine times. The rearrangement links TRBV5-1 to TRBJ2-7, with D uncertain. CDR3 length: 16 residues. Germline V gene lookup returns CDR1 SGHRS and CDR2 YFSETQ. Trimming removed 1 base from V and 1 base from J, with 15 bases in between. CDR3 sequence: CASSLRLGQQSYEQYF. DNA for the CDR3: TGCGCCAGCAGCTTGCGTCTCGGGCAGCAATCCTACGAGCAGTACTTC.

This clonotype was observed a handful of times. This CDR3 is CASSLFDSSNQPQHF. DNA of the CDR3: TGTGCCAGCAGTTTATTTGACAGCTCCAATCAGCCCCAGCATTTT. The rearrangement joins TRBV28 to TRBJ1-5, with D maybe TRBD1 (5 bases). Germline V gene lookup returns CDR1 MDHEN and CDR2 SYDVKM. The CDR3 extends over 15 amino acids. The V and J ends lost 1 base and 3 bases respectively, with 10 bases between them.

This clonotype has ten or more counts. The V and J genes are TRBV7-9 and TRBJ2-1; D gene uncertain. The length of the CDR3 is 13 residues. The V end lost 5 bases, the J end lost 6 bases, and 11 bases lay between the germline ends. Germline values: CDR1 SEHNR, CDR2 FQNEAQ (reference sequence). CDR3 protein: CASSTEAVNEQFF. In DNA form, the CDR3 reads TGTGCCAGCAGCACAGAGGCTGTCAATGAGCAGTTCTTC.

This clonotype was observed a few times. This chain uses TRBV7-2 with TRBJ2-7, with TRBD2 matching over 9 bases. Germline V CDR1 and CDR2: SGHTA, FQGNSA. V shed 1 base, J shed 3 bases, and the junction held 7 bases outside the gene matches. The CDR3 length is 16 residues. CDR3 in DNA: TGTGCCAGCAGCTTAGACTCTAGCGGGGTATACTACGAGCAGTACTTC. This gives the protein CASSLDSSGVYYEQYF.

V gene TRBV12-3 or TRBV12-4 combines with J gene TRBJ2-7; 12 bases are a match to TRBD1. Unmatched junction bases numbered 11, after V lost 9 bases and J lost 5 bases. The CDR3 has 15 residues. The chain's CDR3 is CARSAAGTGGNEQYF. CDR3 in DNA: TGTGCCAGAAGCGCGGCCGGGACAGGGGGCAACGAGCAGTACTTC.

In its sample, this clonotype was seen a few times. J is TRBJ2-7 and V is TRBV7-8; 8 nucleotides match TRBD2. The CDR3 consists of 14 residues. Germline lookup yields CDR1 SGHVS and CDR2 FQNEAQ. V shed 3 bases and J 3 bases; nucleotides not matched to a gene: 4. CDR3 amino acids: CASSLGLVNYEQYF. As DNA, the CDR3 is TGTGCCAGCAGCTTGGGACTAGTTAACTACGAGCAGTACTTC. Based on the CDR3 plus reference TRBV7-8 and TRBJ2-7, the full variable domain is GAGVSQSPRYKVAKRGQDVALRCDPISGHVSLFWYQQALGQGPEFLTYFQNEAQLDKSGLPSDRFFAERPEGSVSTLKIQRTQQEDSAVYLCASSLGLVNYEQYFGPGTRLTVT.

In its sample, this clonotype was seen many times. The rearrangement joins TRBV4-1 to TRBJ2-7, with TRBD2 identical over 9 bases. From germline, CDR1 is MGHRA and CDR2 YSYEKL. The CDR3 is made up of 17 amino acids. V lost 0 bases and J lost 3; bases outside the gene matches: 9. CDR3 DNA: TGCGCCAGCAGCCAAGATCGGCTAGCGGGAAACCTCTACGAGCAGTACTTC. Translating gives CASSQDRLAGNLYEQYF.

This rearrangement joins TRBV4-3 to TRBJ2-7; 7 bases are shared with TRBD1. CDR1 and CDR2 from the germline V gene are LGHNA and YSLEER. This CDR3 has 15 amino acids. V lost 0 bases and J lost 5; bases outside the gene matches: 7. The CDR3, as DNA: TGCGCCAGCAGCCAAGATATGTCCAGGGGGAACGAGCAGTACTTC. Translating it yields CASSQDMSRGNEQYF.

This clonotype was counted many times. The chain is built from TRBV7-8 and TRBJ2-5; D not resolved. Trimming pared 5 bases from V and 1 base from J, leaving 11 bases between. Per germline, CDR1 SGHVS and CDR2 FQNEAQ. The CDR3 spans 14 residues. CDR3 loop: CASSRGRVQETQYF. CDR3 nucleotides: TGTGCCAGCAGCAGAGGACGGGTCCAAGAGACCCAGTACTTC.

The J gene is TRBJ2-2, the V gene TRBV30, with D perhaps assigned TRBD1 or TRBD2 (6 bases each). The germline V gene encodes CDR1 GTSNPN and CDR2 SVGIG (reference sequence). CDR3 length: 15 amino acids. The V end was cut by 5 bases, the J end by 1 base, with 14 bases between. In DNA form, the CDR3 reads TGTGCCTGGGCTAACGGGGGCTTGAACACCGGGGAGCTGTTTTTT. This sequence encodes CAWANGGLNTGELFF.

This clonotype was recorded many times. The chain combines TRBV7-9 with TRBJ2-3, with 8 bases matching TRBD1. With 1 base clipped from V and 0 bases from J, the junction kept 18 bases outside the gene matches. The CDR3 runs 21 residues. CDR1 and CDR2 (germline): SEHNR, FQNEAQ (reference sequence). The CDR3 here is CASSLGIRGTGSSPSTDTQYF. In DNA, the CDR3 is TGTGCCAGCAGCTTAGGAATCCGGGGGACAGGATCCTCCCCCAGCACAGATACGCAGTATTTT.

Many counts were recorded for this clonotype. The CDR3 sequence: CASSLGQGRYGYTF. Written as DNA, the CDR3 is TGTGCCAGCAGCCTAGGACAGGGAAGATATGGCTACACCTTC. The chain has TRBV4-2 and TRBJ1-2; 8 nucleotides match TRBD1. Per the germline V gene, CDR1 is LGHNA and CDR2 is YNFKEQ. J gave up 5 bases and V 4 bases, and 6 bases lay outside the gene matches. The CDR3 loop spans 14 amino acids.